Listed here are 16 T cell receptor beta chains from one sample, sequenced in a study of cytomegalovirus exposure and HLA in healthy donors. TCRdb keeps only in-frame clones here, not all; method: immunoSEQ multiplex PCR. This table holds tens of thousands of clones, about 88% found once. Sequencing was carried out using PBMCs. Source of these receptors: a woman between 18 and 29 years old in good health and CMV-seronegative.

This clone was seen only a few times. J is TRBJ1-2 and V is TRBV28, with D unresolved. This CDR3 is built from 18 residues. V lost 4 bases and J 4 bases, leaving 25 bases between the germline ends. Germline V gene lookup returns CDR1 MDHEN and CDR2 SYDVKM. CDR3 nucleotide sequence: TGTGCCAGCAGTTGGGCCCAGACGGGAAAATCTGCCCGCTATGGCTACACCTTC. This sequence encodes CASSWAQTGKSARYGYTF.

This chain uses TRBV4-3 with TRBJ2-7; D is perhaps TRBD1 (6 bases). CDR3 length equals 16 residues. V lost 0 bases, J lost 3 bases, and 15 bases lay in between. Germline V lookup: CDR1 LGHNA, CDR2 YSLEER. CDR3 in DNA: TGCGCCAGCAGCCAAGAGTTTTGGGACATTAACTACGAGCAGTACTTC. It is translated as CASSQEFWDINYEQYF.

The chain combines TRBV5-6 with TRBJ2-7, with 8 bases fitting TRBD2. The CDR3 totals 15 residues. CDR1 is SGHDT, CDR2 YYEEEE, per germline. The trim removed 3 bases at V and 5 bases at J, leaving 10 bases unmatched. CDR3 region: CASSWGLGAGDEQYF. The CDR3 region has the DNA TGTGCCAGCAGCTGGGGACTAGGCGCCGGCGACGAGCAGTACTTC.

V and J are TRBV5-1 and TRBJ1-2; 7 bases align to TRBD1. The germline gives CDR1 SGHRS, CDR2 YFSETQ. Trimming removed 2 bases from V and 4 bases from J; junction bases left unmatched: 11. The CDR3 extends over 16 amino acids. CDR3 coding DNA: TGCGCCAGCAGCTTTTCACAGGGGATGGAATTCTATGGCTACACCTTC. This codes for CASSFSQGMEFYGYTF.

This clone was picked up one time. The genes are TRBV5-6 and TRBJ2-7; D remains ambiguous. The V and J ends lost 1 base and 0 bases respectively, with 14 bases between them. Germline V gene sequence: CDR1 SGHDT, CDR2 YYEEEE. The CDR3 has 16 residues. The CDR3 sequence: CASSLISTLSSYEQYF. The CDR3 DNA reads as TGTGCCAGCAGCTTGATCTCTACACTATCCTCCTACGAGCAGTACTTC.

The rearrangement joins TRBV15 to TRBJ2-1, with 10 bases that match TRBD2. CDR3 length equals 17 residues. J gave up 5 bases and V 3 bases, and 10 bases lay outside the gene matches. Germline-derived CDR1 and CDR2 are LNHNV and YYDKDF (reference sequence). The CDR3 sequence is CATSRAGAGGHHNEQFF. Here the CDR3 DNA reads TGTGCCACCAGCAGGGCTGGAGCGGGGGGGCATCACAATGAGCAGTTCTTC.

The genes are TRBV28 and TRBJ1-2; 8 bases are a match to TRBD1. The CDR3 length is 14 residues. CDR1 and CDR2 from the germline V gene are MDHEN and SYDVKM. Trimming cost V 5 bases and J 1 base; bases outside gene matches: 3. The CDR3 is CASSPGQVNYGYTF. DNA for the CDR3: TGTGCCAGCAGTCCGGGACAGGTTAACTATGGCTACACCTTC.

The rearrangement links TRBV5-1 to TRBJ1-5; D ambiguous. Germline V gene data show CDR1 as SGHRS and CDR2 as YFSETQ. Deletions cut 4 bases from V and 0 bases from J, with 8 bases between. The CDR3 contains 14 residues. The CDR3 nucleotides are TGCGCCAGCAGCGTAGACAATAGCAATCAGCCCCAGCATTTT. Encoded protein: CASSVDNSNQPQHF.

The gene calls are TRBV19 and TRBJ2-7; TRBD2 might be the D (6 bases). V shed 4 bases and J shed 3 bases, with 10 bases lying between them. The germline CDR1 and CDR2 sequences are LNHDA and SQIVND (reference sequence). CDR3 size: 13 residues. CDR3 sequence reads: CASSTSASYEQYF. Written as DNA, the CDR3 is TGTGCCAGTAGTACTAGCGCGAGCTACGAGCAGTACTTC.

The chain has TRBV6-5 and TRBJ2-7; D not resolved. This CDR3 comprises 12 residues. Per germline, CDR1 MNHEY and CDR2 SVGAGI. The V gene lost 6 bases and the J gene lost 0 bases, with 6 bases spanning the gap. The CDR3 DNA reads as TGTGCCAGCAGACAGTACTCCTACGAGCAGTACTTC. Translating gives CASRQYSYEQYF.

The rearrangement uses TRBV7-3 and TRBJ2-5; 9 bases are a match to TRBD1. The CDR3 is 15 residues long. Trimming at V came to 6 bases and at J to 5 bases, leaving 10 bases not matched to a gene. Germline V lookup: CDR1 SGHTA, CDR2 FQGTGA. CDR3 DNA: TGTGCCAGCAGTCCAACCGGGACAGGGAGGGAGACCCAGTACTTC. The encoded protein is CASSPTGTGRETQYF.

The CDR3 sequence is CASKDTYSNQPQHF. CDR3 bases: TGTGCCAGTAAAGACACGTATAGCAATCAGCCCCAGCATTTT. The chain links TRBV28 to TRBJ1-5; no clear D. Between the trimmed V and J ends, which lost 9 bases and 0 bases, there was a span of 12 bases. CDR3 length equals 14 residues. Looked up from germline, CDR1 is MDHEN and CDR2 is SYDVKM. Variable domain in full (rest from reference TRBV28 and TRBJ1-5): DVKVTQSSRYLVKRTGEKVFLECVQDMDHENMFWYRQDPGLGLRLIYFSYDVKMKEKGDIPEGYSVSREKKERFSLILESASTNQTSMYLCASKDTYSNQPQHFGDGTRLSIL.

The chain couples TRBV30 to TRBJ2-7, with TRBD2 matching over 7 bases. V was pared by 3 bases and J by 1 base, with 6 bases of the junction left unmatched. Germline V gene data show CDR1 as GTSNPN and CDR2 as SVGIG (reference sequence). CDR3 length: 14 amino acids. The DNA of the CDR3 is TGTGCCTGGAGAGACCCGGGACTATCCTACGAGCAGTACTTC. It is translated as CAWRDPGLSYEQYF.

J is TRBJ2-1 and V is TRBV5-4; D is perhaps TRBD2 (5 bases). The CDR3 extends over 13 amino acids. Looked up from germline, CDR1 is SGHNT and CDR2 is YYREEE (reference sequence). V lost 9 bases to trimming and J lost 9 bases, with 19 bases between them. This chain's CDR3 is CATENRGIGEQFF. CDR3 bases: TGTGCCACGGAGAATAGAGGGATAGGTGAGCAGTTCTTC.

The genes are TRBV19 and TRBJ1-2, with TRBD1 as a possible D gene (5 bases). CDR1 is LNHDA, CDR2 SQIVND, per germline (reference sequence). This CDR3 is 11 amino acids long. With 4 bases removed from V and 11 bases from J, the gap between germline ends came to 11 bases. The CDR3 coding sequence is TGTGCCAGTAGTACCCAGGGCCCGTACACCTTC. This encodes CASSTQGPYTF.

The chain has TRBV4-1 and TRBJ2-3, with 11 bases aligning to TRBD1. The CDR3 length is 16 residues. Germline V gives CDR1 MGHRA, CDR2 YSYEKL. V shed 2 bases, J shed 4 bases, and the junction held 5 bases outside the gene matches. The CDR3 loop reads CASSQSGQGAADTQYF. Here the CDR3 DNA reads TGCGCCAGCAGCCAATCCGGACAGGGGGCGGCAGATACGCAGTATTTT.